Listed here are 8 T cell receptor beta chains from one sample, sequenced in a study of vaccination effects on CD4 cells after COVID-19. No antigen is known for these receptors. Sequenced by immunoSEQ multiplex PCR; TCRdb stores in-frame clones only, minus some. The sample shows 65,000 or so clones, 60% to 80% of them seen only once. Expansion of antigen-specific CD4+ T cells with viral peptide pools was carried out by the ViraFEST assay before sequencing. Culture proceeded for 10 days, and CD4+ T cells were then isolated. The healthy vaccine recipients, who had no prior SARS-CoV-2 infection, showed negative nucleocapsid antibodies. The sample was CD4+ T cells from PBMCs cultured with HCoV-NL63 spike peptides, taken before COVID-19 vaccination. These receptor sequences come from a human donor who received a COVID-19 vaccine.

This clone has only a few counts. The CDR3 sequence is CASSIGAGSAKNIQYF. The DNA of the CDR3 is TGTGCCAGTTCCATAGGCGCGGGGTCAGCCAAAAACATTCAGTACTTC. V usage is TRBV6-6 and J usage is TRBJ2-4; possible D gene TRBD2, 6 bases. Deletions cut 9 bases from V and 0 bases from J, with 18 bases between. This CDR3 is built from 16 residues. The V gene's germline CDR1 is MNHNY and CDR2 SVGAGI (reference sequence).

The chain employs TRBV6-2 or TRBV6-3 and TRBJ1-1; D is unclear. CDR3 length: 17 amino acids. V was shortened by 2 bases and J by 4 bases, with 20 bases between the two germline ends. The V gene's germline CDR1 is MNHEY and CDR2 SVGEGT. CDR3 nucleotide sequence: TGTGCCAGCAGTTACCCCAAGGGCGGGAGGTTCGGCACTGAAGCTTTCTTT. It specifies CASSYPKGGRFGTEAFF.

This clone was counted between two and nine times. The chain joins TRBV6-1 to TRBJ1-5, with D maybe TRBD1 (5 bases). The germline V gene encodes CDR1 MNHNS and CDR2 SASEGT. The CDR3 is 14 residues long. V lost 1 base and J 7 bases, leaving 11 bases between the germline ends. DNA of the CDR3: TGTGCCAGCAGTGAAGTGAGACAGTGGCAGCCCCAGCATTTT. Amino acids: CASSEVRQWQPQHF.

This chain uses TRBV25-1 with TRBJ1-6; D is unclear. The CDR3 runs 14 residues. V lost 2 bases and J 8 bases, leaving 10 bases between the germline ends. CDR1 and CDR2 from the germline V gene are MGHDK and SYGVNS. CDR3 bases: TGTGCCAGCAGTGAACCCCGGTCGGATTCACCCCTCCACTTT. Amino acids: CASSEPRSDSPLHF.

V gene TRBV11-3 combines with J gene TRBJ1-2; 10 bases map to TRBD1. The CDR3 extends over 17 amino acids. J was trimmed by 12 bases and V by 1 base; bases with no gene match: 17. Looked up from germline, CDR1 is SGHNT and CDR2 is YENEEA. CDR3 sequence: CASSLAKGKTGGGEHTF. The CDR3 bases are TGTGCCAGCAGCTTAGCCAAGGGGAAGACAGGGGGCGGTGAGCACACCTTC.

The J gene is TRBJ2-5, the V gene TRBV19; tentative D call: TRBD1 (6 bases). CDR1 and CDR2 from the germline V gene are LNHDA and SQIVND (reference sequence). The CDR3 is made up of 14 amino acids. The germline V and J ends were trimmed by 7 bases and 4 bases, with 16 bases remaining between them. The CDR3 spells CASTTSTGGETQYF. In DNA, the CDR3 is TGTGCCAGTACAACCTCGACAGGCGGAGAGACCCAGTACTTC. The full variable domain, rest sourced from reference TRBV19 and TRBJ2-5, is DGGITQSPKYLFRKEGQNVTLSCEQNLNHDAMYWYRQDPGQGLRLIYYSQIVNDFQKGDIAEGYSVSREKKESFPLTVTSAQKNPTAFYLCASTTSTGGETQYFGPGTRLLVL.

V usage is TRBV12-3 or TRBV12-4 and J usage is TRBJ1-1; D possibly corresponds to TRBD1 (5 bases). V lost 6 bases to trimming and J lost 2 bases, with 10 bases between them. The CDR3 spans 13 residues. In DNA, the CDR3 is TGTGCCAGCAGCAGGGTGCATAACACTGAAGCTTTCTTT. Translating gives CASSRVHNTEAFF.

This chain joins TRBV12-5 and TRBJ1-1; D not resolved. Trimming cost V 0 bases and J 8 bases, with 4 bases left between them. Germline CDR1 and CDR2: LGHNT and FRNRAP. The CDR3 runs to 11 residues. CDR3 residues: CASGLVEEAFF. CDR3 sequence (DNA): TGTGCTAGTGGTTTGGTAGAAGAAGCTTTCTTT.